The 18 T cell receptor beta chains reported below all come from one sample, sequenced in a study of cytomegalovirus exposure and HLA in healthy donors. The primer mix had 60 Vbeta and 13 Jbeta primers. Assay used: immunoSEQ multiplex PCR; TCRdb lists only in-frame clones, some missing. The data hold about 140,000 clones, with around 66% observed a single time. The specimen was PBMCs. The receptors derive from a woman aged 55-70 years in good health and CMV-seronegative.

The V call is TRBV5-4, the J call TRBJ2-7, with D possibly matching TRBD2 (5 bases). Looked up from germline, CDR1 is SGHNT and CDR2 is YYREEE (reference sequence). Trimming took 6 bases from V and 0 from J, leaving 16 bases between them. The CDR3 totals 15 residues. CDR3 protein: CASTPDLLSSYEQYF. The CDR3 region has the DNA TGTGCCAGCACCCCGGACTTACTGAGCTCCTACGAGCAGTACTTC.

The V gene is TRBV7-8, the J gene TRBJ1-5, with D unresolved. This CDR3 spans 15 amino acids. The V gene lost 0 bases and the J gene lost 9 bases, with 15 bases spanning the gap. CDR1 and CDR2 from the germline V gene are SGHVS and FQNEAQ. The CDR3 loop is CASSLAEKGAWPQHF. In DNA, the CDR3 is TGTGCCAGCAGCTTAGCGGAGAAAGGAGCGTGGCCCCAGCATTTT.

This clone is a singleton in its sample. The rearrangement links TRBV11-2 to TRBJ2-7; 9 positions match TRBD1. This CDR3 contains 14 residues. Germline V gene sequence: CDR1 SGHAT, CDR2 FQNNGV. V dropped 11 bases and J dropped 2; count of bases not matched to a gene: 10. The CDR3 is CASSRDRVTYEQYF. The CDR3, as DNA: TGTGCCTCAAGCCGGGACAGGGTTACCTACGAGCAGTACTTC. Based on the CDR3 plus reference TRBV11-2 and TRBJ2-7, the full variable domain is EAGVAQSPRYKIIEKRQSVAFWCNPISGHATLYWYQQILGQGPKLLIQFQNNGVVDDSQLPKDRFSAERLKGVDSTLKIQPAKLEDSAVYLCASSRDRVTYEQYFGPGTRLTVT.

This sequence joins TRBV25-1 and TRBJ2-7; 10 positions match TRBD2. There are 14 residues in the CDR3. The germline CDR1 and CDR2 sequences are MGHDK and SYGVNS. Trimming removed 4 bases from V and 2 bases from J; junction bases left unmatched: 2. CDR3 protein: CASSGTSGAYEQYF. The CDR3 bases are TGTGCCAGCAGTGGGACTAGCGGAGCCTACGAGCAGTACTTC.

CDR3 coding DNA: TGCGCCAGCAGCCTGGTAGGGACTAGCGTTCCCTACGAGCAGTACTTC. Translation: CASSLVGTSVPYEQYF. The genes are TRBV5-1 and TRBJ2-7; 10 bases fit TRBD2. The V and J ends lost 4 bases and 2 bases, in that order; junction bases with no gene match: 9. This CDR3 has 16 amino acids. Looked up from germline, CDR1 is SGHRS and CDR2 is YFSETQ.

This chain uses TRBV2 with TRBJ2-7; maybe TRBD1 (5 bases). V gave up 4 bases and J gave up 2 bases, with 9 bases separating them. Per the germline V gene, CDR1 is SNHLY and CDR2 is FYNNEI. The CDR3 covers 13 residues. The DNA for the CDR3 is TGTGCCAGCAGTGGGACAAGAACCTACGAGCAGTACTTC. Its translation is CASSGTRTYEQYF.

The V gene is TRBV28, the J gene TRBJ1-2; 9 bases match TRBD1. Germline V lookup: CDR1 MDHEN, CDR2 SYDVKM. The J segment lost 1 base and the V segment lost 7 bases, leaving 7 bases of the junction unmatched. The CDR3 runs to 15 residues. The CDR3 reads CASTMTGGGNYGYTF. The CDR3 DNA follows: TGTGCCAGCACTATGACAGGGGGAGGTAACTATGGCTACACCTTC.

This clone has more than one count but fewer than ten. This chain uses TRBV4-3 with TRBJ2-3, with 9 bases matching TRBD1. This CDR3 has 15 amino acids. Looked up from germline, CDR1 is LGHNA and CDR2 is YSLEER. Losses at the gene ends were 8 bases for V and 2 bases for J; bases not matched to a gene: 8. The CDR3 sequence is CASARGQGFTDTQYF. Here the CDR3 DNA reads TGCGCCAGCGCCAGGGGACAGGGTTTCACAGATACGCAGTATTTT.

This clone has only a few counts. This rearrangement joins TRBV19 to TRBJ2-5, with a possible D match to TRBD2 (7 bases). With 5 bases removed from V and 5 bases from J, the gap between germline ends came to 24 bases. CDR1 LNHDA and CDR2 SQIVND come from the germline V gene (reference sequence). The CDR3 has 17 amino acids. CDR3 region: CASSPFSGGPLSETQYF. CDR3 coding DNA: TGTGCCAGTAGTCCCTTTTCGGGGGGCCCTTTGTCGGAGACCCAGTACTTC.

This clone showed up many times. The V call is TRBV7-2, the J call TRBJ2-1, with 9 bases fitting TRBD2. Germline CDR1 is SGHTA and CDR2 is FQGNSA. There are 16 residues in the CDR3. The V segment lost 5 bases and the J segment 2 bases; nucleotides outside the gene matches: 7. The CDR3 here is CASSGQRGAAYNEQFF. The CDR3 DNA follows: TGTGCCAGCAGCGGCCAGCGGGGGGCGGCCTACAATGAGCAGTTCTTC. Full variable domain (remainder filled in from reference TRBV7-2 and TRBJ2-1): GAGVSQSPSNKVTEKGKDVELRCDPISGHTALYWYRQSLGQGLEFLIYFQGNSAPDKSGLPSDRFSAERTGGSVSTLTIQRTQQEDSAVYLCASSGQRGAAYNEQFFGPGTRLTVL.

This rearrangement joins TRBV7-9 to TRBJ2-7; 7 nucleotides line up with TRBD1. This CDR3 contains 13 residues. Per germline, CDR1 SEHNR and CDR2 FQNEAQ (reference sequence). The junction had 1 base not matched to a gene; V was cut back by 3 bases and J by 2 bases. CDR3 DNA: TGTGCCAGCAGCTTTAGGGGGCCCTACGAGCAGTACTTC. Translation gives CASSFRGPYEQYF.

The rearrangement links TRBV13 to TRBJ2-3; 8 bases are shared with TRBD2. Germline CDR1 and CDR2: PRHDT and FYEKMQ (reference sequence). There are 15 residues in the CDR3. V lost 1 base and J lost 6; bases outside the gene matches: 6. The CDR3 DNA follows: TGTGCCAGCAGCTTAGAGCGGAGCGGGGGTGATACGCAGTATTTT. As protein: CASSLERSGGDTQYF. The full variable domain, rest sourced from reference TRBV13 and TRBJ2-3, is AAGVIQSPRHLIKEKRETATLKCYPIPRHDTVYWYQQGPGQDPQFLISFYEKMQSDKGSIPDRFSAQQFSDYHSELNMSSLELGDSALYFCASSLERSGGDTQYFGPGTRLTVL.

This clone has a handful of counts. This chain links TRBV28 with TRBJ2-1; the D gene is possibly TRBD1 (5 bases). With 10 bases removed from V and 5 bases from J, the gap between germline ends came to 12 bases. CDR1 is MDHEN and CDR2 is SYDVKM in the germline V gene. This CDR3 contains 12 residues. The CDR3, as DNA: TGTGCCACCCAGGGTACCCACAATGAGCAGTTCTTC. Protein sequence: CATQGTHNEQFF.

This chain joins TRBV7-9 and TRBJ1-6; D not resolved. Germline V gives CDR1 SEHNR, CDR2 FQNEAQ (reference sequence). Trimming removed 1 base from V and 6 bases from J, with 7 bases in between. The CDR3 is made up of 14 amino acids. The CDR3 DNA follows: TGTGCCAGCAGCTTAGTTCTCTTTAATTCACCCCTCCACTTT. This sequence encodes CASSLVLFNSPLHF.

The rearrangement uses TRBV29-1 and TRBJ1-1, with TRBD1 as a possible D gene (5 bases). Germline-derived CDR1 and CDR2 are SQVTM and ANQGSEA. The CDR3 loop spans 12 amino acids. The CDR3 nucleotides read TGCACCGCCATGACAGTGAACACTGAAGCTTTCTTT. Its translation is CTAMTVNTEAFF. The full variable domain, with the rest looked up from reference TRBV29-1 and TRBJ1-1, is SAVISQKPSRDICQRGTSLTIQCQVDSQVTMMFWYRQQPGQSLTLIATANQGSEATYESGFVIDKFPISRPNLTFSTLTVSNMSPEDSSIYLCTAMTVNTEAFFGQGTRLTVV.

This clone was counted only a few times. The chain carries TRBV7-8 and TRBJ1-1; no clear D. CDR1 SGHVS and CDR2 FQNEAQ come from the germline V gene. The V gene lost 1 base and the J gene lost 1 base, with 4 bases spanning the gap. This CDR3 has 13 amino acids. The chain's CDR3 is CASSLDRNTEAFF. In DNA form, the CDR3 reads TGTGCCAGCAGCTTAGACAGGAACACTGAAGCTTTCTTT.

The chain joins TRBV4-1 to TRBJ2-3, with D possibly matching TRBD1 (5 bases). CDR1 MGHRA and CDR2 YSYEKL come from the germline V gene. CDR3 length: 16 residues. V lost 2 bases and J 0 bases, leaving 12 bases between the germline ends. The CDR3 region has the DNA TGCGCCAGCAGCCAACGACAGTTCTCTAGCACAGATACGCAGTATTTT. It codes for CASSQRQFSSTDTQYF.

V is TRBV28 and J is TRBJ2-7, with 10 bases matching TRBD2. In germline, CDR1 is MDHEN, CDR2 SYDVKM. The CDR3 sequence is 18 residues long. With V trimmed by 0 bases and J by 4 bases, 12 bases remained unmatched. CDR3 protein: CASSLWSFSSGSRYEQYF. The CDR3 DNA is TGTGCCAGCAGTTTATGGTCTTTTTCTAGCGGGAGCAGATACGAGCAGTACTTC.